This TCR beta chain was sequenced in a study of CD8+CD57+ T cells in acquired aplastic anemia. Study at large: Roughly 3.2 ug was the average amount of DNA from sorted CD4+ and CD8+ cells. Study outcomes and limitations: Comparison of patients with controls identified approximately 28 shared CD8+ CDR3 sequences.

Genomic DNA acted as the template from which TCR beta VDJ combination and CDR3 sequence profiling were carried out. TCRdb reanalysed the reads using MiXCR and keeps one entry per CDR3 protein. The sample has under 150,000 distinct CDR3 sequences, over 30% seen once. Before being chosen for sequencing, patients had shown CD8+CD57+ cell expansion by flow cytometry. Everyone among the patients had severe acquired aplastic anemia. This clonotype was seen repeatedly, ten times or more. Its target is not known. Sequencing was performed on sorted CD4+, CD8+, or CD8+CD57+ T cells (not recorded which) from PBMCs. The sequence was collected from a human donor with aplastic anemia.

This CDR3 reads CASSYSGQFNQPQHF. Written as DNA, the CDR3 is TGTGCCAGCAGTTACTCAGGGCAGTTCAATCAGCCCCAGCATTTT. The chain uses TRBV6-2 or TRBV6-3 and TRBJ1-5; D is undetermined. CDR1 and CDR2 from the germline V gene are MNHEY and SVGEGT. The CDR3 consists of 15 residues. Trimming removed 0 bases from V and 3 bases from J, with 9 bases in between.